A selection of T cell receptor beta chains follows, all from one sample in a study of beta chain features in type 1 diabetes. TCRdb keeps only in-frame clones here, not all; method: immunoSEQ multiplex PCR. This sample has approximately 160,000 clones, with less than 9.5% found just once. Sequencing was performed on central memory CD4+ T cells from blood. All receptors derive from a woman aged 18-29 years in good health. Each CDR3 is given with its conserved first and last residue.

v_gene	j_gene	CDR3aa
TRBV29-1	TRBJ1-4	CSVFTGGADEKLFF
TRBV7-3	TRBJ2-1	CASTHSISGRSENEQFF
TRBV2	TRBJ1-3	CASNRQGHSGNTIYF
TRBV9	TRBJ2-1	CASSVAQRGYNEQFF
TRBV7-9	TRBJ1-5	CASSLGQGGQPQHF
TRBV30	TRBJ2-1	CAWSRDSGLSGSLYNEQFF
TRBV4-1	TRBJ1-1	CASSQGRTGEAFF
TRBV4-2	TRBJ2-1	CASSHPRLARNNEQFF
TRBV7-3	TRBJ1-2	CASSPRGAGADGYTF
TRBV18	TRBJ1-5	CASSGLTEDQPQHF
TRBV25-1	TRBJ2-7	CASSEVREPYEQYF
TRBV7-2	TRBJ1-5	CASSPTDRARQPQHF
TRBV27	TRBJ2-7	CASSLRRNYEQYF
TRBV7-2	TRBJ1-6	CASSPQGDNSPLHF
TRBV2	TRBJ2-3	CASRRGTGAADTQYF
TRBV30	TRBJ2-1	CAWSARLAGGSYNEQFF
TRBV11-1	TRBJ2-5	CASSPGTVQETQYF
TRBV7-2	TRBJ2-5	CASSPLDRGETQYF
TRBV11-2	TRBJ1-6	CASSLGTGRTPLHF
TRBV9	TRBJ2-2	CASSVRGRGTGELFF
TRBV30	TRBJ2-7	CAWMTKGEQYF
TRBV29-1	TRBJ2-1	CSTGRGTGDSGEQFF
TRBV4-2	TRBJ2-3	CASSHTRLAGSSTDTQYF
TRBV7-2	TRBJ2-1	CASSNPQGRQFF
TRBV5-4	TRBJ2-5	CASGIAGQETQYF
TRBV4-1	TRBJ2-3	CASSQDWPSESTDTQYF
TRBV2	TRBJ2-6	CASSETARSGANVLTF
TRBV7-2	TRBJ2-1	CASSFSTLATNEQFF
TRBV5-1	TRBJ2-5	CASRLVGQGQETQYF
TRBV6-5	TRBJ1-2	CASSSPVTGDYGYTF
TRBV2	TRBJ1-2	CASSEGQGGNYGYTF
TRBV9	TRBJ2-3	CAIQRGGGADTQYF
TRBV6-1	TRBJ2-2	CASFRGNTGELFF
TRBV11-2	TRBJ2-6	CASSLRTGGLGGANVLTF
TRBV28	TRBJ1-6	CASSSSTGVGSPLHF
TRBV7-3	TRBJ1-2	CASSPGQGGGYTF
TRBV27	TRBJ2-7	CASSTGLREQYF